One sample yielded the 24 T cell receptor beta chains listed below, sequenced in a study of radiotherapy plus CTLA-4 blockade in lung cancer. The protocol was immunoSEQ multiplex PCR, while the TCRdb copy is restricted to in-frame clones and leaves out a portion. This table holds about 88,000 clones, approximately 75% found once. Here the sequenced sample was peripheral blood, taken from a patient treated with radiotherapy plus ipilimumab. The receptors shown here come from a human donor with non-small cell lung cancer that progressed on radiotherapy plus ipilimumab.

The V gene is TRBV5-8, the J gene TRBJ2-7; 9 nucleotides match TRBD1. Unmatched junction bases numbered 7, after V lost 4 bases and J lost 5 bases. Germline-derived CDR1 and CDR2 are SGHTS and YDEGEE. There are 14 residues in the CDR3. DNA for the CDR3: TGTGCCAGCAGCCTAGGGACAGGGAGAAACGAGCAGTACTTC. Translation gives CASSLGTGRNEQYF.

Of note for this clone: The same CDR3 is also encoded by other DNA sequences in this sample. The chain has TRBV30 and TRBJ2-7, with D perhaps matching TRBD1 or TRBD2 (5 bases each). With 5 bases removed from V and 4 bases from J, the gap between germline ends came to 12 bases. The CDR3 is 12 residues long. CDR1 and CDR2 from the germline V gene are GTSNPN and SVGIG (reference sequence). The CDR3 coding sequence is TGTGCCTGGGGGGCGGGCGCTTACGAGCAGTACTTC. As protein: CAWGAGAYEQYF. The complete variable domain, with remaining parts taken from reference TRBV30 and TRBJ2-7, reads SQTIHQWPATLVQPVGSPLSLECTVEGTSNPNLYWYRQAAGRGLQLLFYSVGIGQISSEVPQNLSASRPQDRQFILSSKKLLLSDSGFYLCAWGAGAYEQYFGPGTRLTVT.

V and J are TRBV18 and TRBJ2-4, with D maybe TRBD1 (6 bases). CDR3 length: 19 residues. Trimming took 0 bases from V and 3 from J, leaving 21 bases between them. Germline-derived CDR1 and CDR2 are KGHSH and LQKENI. The CDR3, as DNA: TGTGCCAGCTCACCACCGGTGATCCCTTGGACAGAGTTCAAAAACATTCAGTACTTC. Translating it yields CASSPPVIPWTEFKNIQYF.

The rearrangement joins TRBV2 to TRBJ2-3; D is undetermined. Germline values: CDR1 SNHLY, CDR2 FYNNEI. The CDR3 sequence is 12 residues long. V lost 3 bases to trimming and J lost 5 bases, with 6 bases between them. The CDR3 here is CASSDLKDTQYF. CDR3 DNA sequence: TGTGCCAGCAGTGATCTAAAAGATACGCAGTATTTT.

The chain is built from TRBV19 and TRBJ1-5, with 9 nucleotides matching TRBD1. CDR3 length: 16 amino acids. The germline V gene encodes CDR1 LNHDA and CDR2 SQIVND (reference sequence). With V trimmed by 6 bases and J by 4 bases, 10 bases remained unmatched. The DNA of the CDR3 is TGTGCCAGTAGATGGGGGACAGGGAGGGAAAATCAGCCCCAGCATTTT. Encoded protein: CASRWGTGRENQPQHF. Full variable domain (rest looked up from reference TRBV19 and TRBJ1-5): DGGITQSPKYLFRKEGQNVTLSCEQNLNHDAMYWYRQDPGQGLRLIYYSQIVNDFQKGDIAEGYSVSREKKESFPLTVTSAQKNPTAFYLCASRWGTGRENQPQHFGDGTRLSIL.

This clone was seen a single time. This chain joins TRBV7-9 and TRBJ1-1; 9 bases line up with TRBD1. This CDR3 is built from 17 residues. J was trimmed by 0 bases and V by 5 bases; bases with no gene match: 10. Germline V lookup: CDR1 SEHNR, CDR2 FQNEAQ (reference sequence). For the CDR3, the DNA is TGTGCCAGCAGCCCCGGGACAGGGCCTGGGGTGAACACTGAAGCTTTCTTT. As protein: CASSPGTGPGVNTEAFF. Looking up the rest from reference TRBV7-9 and TRBJ1-1 gives the full variable domain: DTGVSQNPRHKITKRGQNVTFRCDPISEHNRLYWYRQTLGQGPEFLTYFQNEAQLEKSRLLSDRFSAERPKGSFSTLEIQRTEQGDSAMYLCASSPGTGPGVNTEAFFGQGTRLTVV.

This clone showed up just once. The gene calls are TRBV28 and TRBJ2-5; 8 bases map to TRBD2. The germline gives CDR1 MDHEN, CDR2 SYDVKM. The V segment lost 8 bases and the J segment 1 base; nucleotides outside the gene matches: 9. The CDR3 runs to 15 residues. This chain's CDR3 is CASREEAGGQETQYF. As DNA, the CDR3 is TGTGCCAGCCGTGAGGAGGCGGGGGGCCAAGAGACCCAGTACTTC.

This clone was recorded a few times. The chain recombines TRBV28 with TRBJ1-4, with D unclear. CDR1 is MDHEN, CDR2 SYDVKM, per germline. V was clipped by 5 bases and J by 13 bases, with 17 bases between them. The CDR3 spans 13 residues. In nucleotides, the CDR3 is TGTGCCAGCAGTCCCCCCAATGAGGTTAGACTGTTTTTT. This encodes CASSPPNEVRLFF. Using reference TRBV28 and TRBJ1-4 for the parts outside the CDR3, the full variable domain is DVKVTQSSRYLVKRTGEKVFLECVQDMDHENMFWYRQDPGLGLRLIYFSYDVKMKEKGDIPEGYSVSREKKERFSLILESASTNQTSMYLCASSPPNEVRLFFGSGTQLSVL.

The CDR3 here is CSATATGDANTGELFF. As DNA, the CDR3 is TGCAGCGCCACAGCGACAGGGGACGCGAACACCGGGGAGCTGTTTTTT. This chain links TRBV29-1 with TRBJ2-2, with 8 bases identical to TRBD1. V lost 7 bases, J lost 0 bases, and 10 bases stayed unmatched. Germline CDR1 is SQVTM and CDR2 is ANQGSEA. The CDR3 covers 16 residues.

J is TRBJ2-6 and V is TRBV5-1; TRBD1 aligns across 12 bases. The CDR3 spans 18 residues. The V gene's germline CDR1 is SGHRS and CDR2 YFSETQ. J was trimmed by 1 base and V by 4 bases; bases with no gene match: 6. The CDR3 here is CASSLGTGGGSGANVLTF. Here the CDR3 DNA reads TGCGCCAGCAGCCTAGGGACAGGGGGCGGGTCTGGGGCCAACGTCCTGACTTTC.

V usage is TRBV7-9 and J usage is TRBJ2-1, with D perhaps TRBD2 (5 bases). Trimming took off 5 bases at V and 1 base at J, with 6 bases between the two ends. The CDR3 contains 13 residues. Germline loops: CDR1 SEHNR, CDR2 FQNEAQ (reference sequence). The CDR3 loop is CASSPGSYNEQFF. CDR3 DNA: TGTGCCAGCAGCCCGGGGTCCTACAATGAGCAGTTCTTC.

The chain employs TRBV29-1 and TRBJ2-7, with TRBD2 identical over 7 bases. The CDR3 length is 13 residues. Germline V CDR1 and CDR2: SQVTM, ANQGSEA. V shed 6 bases and J 0 bases; nucleotides not matched to a gene: 5. CDR3: CSVGGRGSYEQYF. CDR3 in DNA: TGCAGCGTGGGCGGGAGAGGCTCCTACGAGCAGTACTTC.

This clone was picked up a small number of times. The chain couples TRBV27 to TRBJ1-1; no firm D call. CDR1 and CDR2 from the germline V gene are MNHEY and SMNVEV (reference sequence). Trimming took 6 bases from V and 1 from J, leaving 3 bases between them. This CDR3 has 11 residues. The CDR3 is CASSPNTEAFF. The CDR3 bases are TGTGCCAGCAGCCCGAACACTGAAGCTTTCTTT.

V and J are TRBV19 and TRBJ1-2, with a tentative D call TRBD1 (5 bases). The germline V gene encodes CDR1 LNHDA and CDR2 SQIVND (reference sequence). The CDR3 consists of 13 residues. The V gene lost 7 bases and the J gene lost 4 bases, with 13 bases spanning the gap. The CDR3 loop reads CASNWGTRYGYTF. The CDR3 DNA follows: TGTGCCAGTAACTGGGGGACGCGCTATGGCTACACCTTC. The entire variable domain, with the rest obtained from reference TRBV19 and TRBJ1-2, is as follows: DGGITQSPKYLFRKEGQNVTLSCEQNLNHDAMYWYRQDPGQGLRLIYYSQIVNDFQKGDIAEGYSVSREKKESFPLTVTSAQKNPTAFYLCASNWGTRYGYTFGSGTRLTVV.

The genes are TRBV29-1 and TRBJ2-1; a weak D match, TRBD2 (6 bases). The germline CDR1 and CDR2 sequences are SQVTM and ANQGSEA. CDR3 length: 14 residues. V gave up 0 bases and J gave up 7 bases, with 13 bases separating them. The CDR3 DNA sequence: TGCAGCGTTGAAGAACGGACGGCGGGGAATGAGCAGTTCTTC. Its protein product is CSVEERTAGNEQFF.

J is TRBJ2-1 and V is TRBV27; 14 bases fit TRBD2. The CDR3 runs 16 residues. The germline gives CDR1 MNHEY, CDR2 SMNVEV (reference sequence). V dropped 5 bases and J dropped 6; count of bases not matched to a gene: 6. CDR3: CASSGWTSGRLNEQFF. The CDR3 nucleotides are TGTGCCAGCAGTGGCTGGACTAGCGGGAGGCTCAATGAGCAGTTCTTC.

The CDR3 DNA follows: TGTGCCAGCAGCTTAGCTGGACTTGTACGATTCTTC. Translation gives CASSLAGLVRFF. The genes are TRBV7-2 and TRBJ2-1; D possibly corresponds to TRBD2 (5 bases). Trimming took off 0 bases at V and 16 bases at J, with 13 bases between the two ends. CDR3 length: 12 amino acids. The germline CDR1 and CDR2 sequences are SGHTA and FQGNSA. The full variable domain, with the rest looked up from reference TRBV7-2 and TRBJ2-1, is GAGVSQSPSNKVTEKGKDVELRCDPISGHTALYWYRQSLGQGLEFLIYFQGNSAPDKSGLPSDRFSAERTGGSVSTLTIQRTQQEDSAVYLCASSLAGLVRFFGPGTRLTVL.

The chain joins TRBV7-8 to TRBJ1-2; 7 bases are shared with TRBD1. The CDR3 loop spans 13 amino acids. The junction had 10 bases not matched to a gene; V was cut back by 6 bases and J by 9 bases. Germline CDR1 SGHVS, CDR2 FQNEAQ. The CDR3 DNA sequence: TGTGCCAGCAGTACAGGGGCGCGTCTGAGCTACACCTTC. Translation: CASSTGARLSYTF.

The chain couples TRBV7-6 to TRBJ2-4; 8 bases agree with TRBD2. Germline-derived CDR1 and CDR2 are SGHVS and FNYEAQ. This CDR3 is 14 amino acids long. V lost 5 bases and J lost 8; bases outside the gene matches: 8. In DNA, the CDR3 is TGTGCCAGCAGCGTTGCGGGGGGTCTGGACATTCAGTACTTC. Its translation is CASSVAGGLDIQYF. Full variable domain (missing parts from reference TRBV7-6 and TRBJ2-4): GAGVSQSPRYKVTKRGQDVALRCDPISGHVSLYWYRQALGQGPEFLTYFNYEAQQDKSGLPNDRFSAERPEGSISTLTIQRTEQRDSAMYRCASSVAGGLDIQYFGAGTRLSVL.

V usage is TRBV14 and J usage is TRBJ1-4; a possible D gene is TRBD1 (5 bases). Trimming removed 4 bases at V and 7 bases at J, with 16 bases between. This CDR3 is built from 15 residues. Germline V gene data show CDR1 as SGHDN and CDR2 as FVKESK. CDR3 in DNA: TGTGCCAGCAGCCGCCACGAGACAGTTAGTGAAAAACTGTTTTTT. It yields the protein CASSRHETVSEKLFF.

The chain employs TRBV6-1 and TRBJ2-7; TRBD1 might be the D (6 bases). In germline, CDR1 is MNHNS, CDR2 SASEGT. Between the trimmed V and J ends, which lost 2 bases and 3 bases, there was a span of 14 bases. This CDR3 contains 15 residues. CDR3 in DNA: TGTGCCAGCAGTGAACACTTGGAACAGGGCTACGAGCAGTACTTC. This translates into CASSEHLEQGYEQYF.

The chain couples TRBV7-2 to TRBJ1-2; 8 bases agree with TRBD1. Trimming at V came to 0 bases and at J to 3 bases, leaving 0 bases not matched to a gene. The CDR3 is made up of 14 amino acids. The germline CDR1 and CDR2 sequences are SGHTA and FQGNSA. The CDR3 nucleotides are TGTGCCAGCAGCTTAGCGACAGGGGACTATGGCTACACCTTC. Translated: CASSLATGDYGYTF.

The V gene is TRBV11-1, the J gene TRBJ2-7, with D tentatively TRBD2 (5 bases). CDR1 SGHAT and CDR2 FQDESV come from the germline V gene (reference sequence). V shed 6 bases and J shed 0 bases, with 12 bases lying between them. This CDR3 spans 14 amino acids. CDR3 in amino acids: CASSSRGDSYEQYF. CDR3 DNA sequence: TGTGCCAGCAGTTCCCGGGGTGACTCCTACGAGCAGTACTTC.

The chain carries TRBV5-1 and TRBJ2-2; TRBD1 aligns across 11 bases. The CDR3 runs to 16 residues. The J segment lost 5 bases and the V segment lost 4 bases, leaving 7 bases of the junction unmatched. Germline V gene data show CDR1 as SGHRS and CDR2 as YFSETQ. The CDR3 loop reads CASSQGQGARTGELFF. CDR3 bases: TGCGCCAGCAGCCAAGGACAGGGGGCGCGGACCGGGGAGCTGTTTTTT.